A single sample is the source of the 30 T cell receptor beta chains below, sequenced in a study of yellow fever vaccine responses in identical twins. From the RT-PCR reads, TCRdb called clonotypes with MiXCR, one entry per CDR3 protein. Found here are 30,000 to 40,000 distinct CDR3 sequences, roughly three fifths of them singletons; the top ten hold more than 3.5%. Sequencing used T cells from blood (PBMCs), unsorted or a sorted subset (not recorded which), obtained before or after yellow fever vaccination (not recorded which). These TCRs come from a woman aged 18-29 years who received the yellow fever vaccine.

CDR3 nucleotide sequence: TGCAGTGCTAAACAGGGAGGGCCAGATACGCAGTATTTT. Translation: CSAKQGGPDTQYF. V is TRBV20-1 and J is TRBJ2-3, with D perhaps matching TRBD2 (7 bases). The V end was cut by 4 bases, the J end by 4 bases, with 12 bases between. The CDR3 loop spans 13 amino acids. Per germline, CDR1 DFQATT and CDR2 SNEGSKA (reference sequence).

The CDR3 region is CASSDRVTGELFF. CDR3 bases: TGTGCCAGTTCGGACAGGGTAACCGGGGAGCTGTTTTTT. This chain connects TRBV13 to TRBJ2-2; 8 nucleotides match TRBD1. The V gene's germline CDR1 is PRHDT and CDR2 FYEKMQ (reference sequence). The J segment lost 5 bases and the V segment lost 9 bases, leaving 5 bases of the junction unmatched. The CDR3 sequence is 13 residues long.

In its sample, this clonotype was seen a few times. The J gene is TRBJ2-3, the V gene TRBV7-8, with D hard to call. V gave up 1 base and J gave up 4 bases, with 3 bases separating them. The CDR3 contains 12 residues. Germline V lookup: CDR1 SGHVS, CDR2 FQNEAQ. CDR3: CASSLVPDTQYF. The CDR3 DNA sequence: TGTGCCAGCAGCTTAGTCCCAGATACGCAGTATTTT.

The CDR3 reads CASSADSGEAFF. The CDR3 bases are TGTGCCAGCAGCGCGGACAGCGGTGAAGCTTTCTTT. This sequence joins TRBV7-3 and TRBJ1-1; the D gene is possibly TRBD1 (6 bases). This CDR3 is 12 amino acids long. The V gene's germline CDR1 is SGHTA and CDR2 FQGTGA. The V and J ends lost 5 bases and 7 bases respectively, with 11 bases between them.

The chain carries TRBV12-2 and TRBJ2-1; the listed D gene, TRBD1, was not tested against the DNA. TRBV12-2 is a listed pseudogene. CDR3 size: 15 residues. The CDR3 sequence: CASRFPGQVIHEQFF. The CDR3 DNA reads TGTGCAAGTCGCTTCCCGGGACAGGTAATCCATGAGCAGTTCTTC.

The chain is built from TRBV6-6 and TRBJ1-1, with D tentatively TRBD1 (5 bases). The CDR3 is 13 residues long. V gave up 3 bases and J gave up 5 bases, with 10 bases separating them. Per the germline V gene, CDR1 is MNHNY and CDR2 is SVGAGI (reference sequence). CDR3 amino acids: CASSYVKGTEAFF. CDR3 nucleotides: TGTGCCAGCAGTTATGTTAAGGGGACTGAAGCTTTCTTT.

This chain links TRBV20-1 with TRBJ1-5; D remains unclear. The V gene's germline CDR1 is DFQATT and CDR2 SNEGSKA (reference sequence). CDR3 length: 13 residues. V lost 4 bases and J 6 bases, leaving 13 bases between the germline ends. CDR3 in DNA: TGCAGTGCTACTATTTCCACGGGTCAGCCCCAGCATTTT. It specifies CSATISTGQPQHF.

The rearrangement uses TRBV7-9 and TRBJ1-2; D unresolved. The CDR3 is 13 amino acids. Trimming stripped 5 bases from V and 4 bases from J, with 11 bases between. Looked up from germline, CDR1 is SEHNR and CDR2 is FQNEAQ (reference sequence). As DNA, the CDR3 is TGTGCCAGCAGCCCAAAGACCCCCTATGGCTACACCTTC. It codes for CASSPKTPYGYTF.

A single count supports this clonotype. This chain joins TRBV24-1 and TRBJ1-3, with a weak D call TRBD1 (6 bases). In germline, CDR1 is KGHDR, CDR2 SFDVKD. The CDR3 contains 16 residues. Trimming took off 8 bases at V and 3 bases at J, with 19 bases between the two ends. CDR3 DNA: TGTGCCACCATTGAGCGGGGGGCGGTTAGTGGAAACACCATATATTTT. As protein: CATIERGAVSGNTIYF.

The sample holds one count of this clonotype. CDR3 loop: CATSFARAGRDTQYF. For the CDR3, the DNA is TGTGCCACCAGTTTCGCCAGGGCTGGGAGAGATACGCAGTATTTT. The V call is TRBV24-1, the J call TRBJ2-3; D is possibly TRBD1 or TRBD2 (5 bases each). This CDR3 spans 15 amino acids. Trimming cost V 6 bases and J 5 bases, with 17 bases left between them. CDR1 and CDR2 from the germline V gene are KGHDR and SFDVKD.

The chain employs TRBV5-4 and TRBJ2-1; D unresolved. The CDR3 contains 12 residues. The V gene lost 0 bases and the J gene lost 12 bases, with 10 bases spanning the gap. The germline V gene has CDR1 SGHNT and CDR2 YYREEE (reference sequence). In DNA form, the CDR3 reads TGTGCCAGCAGCTTGGGGCCTTCGGGGCAGTTCTTC. It is translated as CASSLGPSGQFF.

This chain links TRBV2 with TRBJ2-7; D remains ambiguous. CDR3 length equals 12 residues. Deletions cut 2 bases from V and 3 bases from J, with 5 bases between. Germline values: CDR1 SNHLY, CDR2 FYNNEI. The CDR3 protein is CASSESFYEQYF. In DNA form, the CDR3 reads TGTGCCAGCAGTGAAAGTTTCTACGAGCAGTACTTC.

In this sample, this clonotype turned up a few times. This rearrangement joins TRBV6-1 to TRBJ1-1; the D gene is possibly TRBD1 (5 bases). V lost 5 bases, J lost 2 bases, and 12 bases lay in between. The CDR3 is 14 residues long. Germline-derived CDR1 and CDR2 are MNHNS and SASEGT. CDR3 residues: CASSPGTANTEAFF. In DNA, the CDR3 is TGTGCCAGCAGTCCCGGGACGGCCAACACTGAAGCTTTCTTT.

This rearrangement joins TRBV6-4 to TRBJ1-1, with 10 bases aligning to TRBD1. V was clipped by 5 bases and J by 7 bases; unmatched bases: 10. Germline assignment: CDR1 MRHNA and CDR2 SNTAGT. This CDR3 is built from 15 residues. DNA for the CDR3: TGTGCCAGCAGTCACCTCGACAGGGGGCGAGGTGAAGCTTTCTTT. It translates to CASSHLDRGRGEAFF.

The V and J genes are TRBV18 and TRBJ2-3, with D tentatively TRBD1 (6 bases). This CDR3 contains 16 residues. V lost 3 bases, J lost 0 bases, and 13 bases lay in between. Germline loops: CDR1 KGHSH, CDR2 LQKENI. CDR3 residues: CASSPSSGASTDTQYF. The CDR3 DNA reads TGTGCCAGCTCACCCAGCTCAGGGGCAAGCACAGATACGCAGTATTTT. Full variable domain (outside the CDR3, taken from reference TRBV18 and TRBJ2-3): NAGVMQNPRHLVRRRGQEARLRCSPMKGHSHVYWYRQLPEEGLKFMVYLQKENIIDESGMPKERFSAEFPKEGPSILRIQQVVRGDSAAYFCASSPSSGASTDTQYFGPGTRLTVL.

The chain joins TRBV10-1 to TRBJ1-2, with TRBD1 identical over 8 bases. V trimming: 1 base; J trimming: 7 bases; junction bases outside the gene matches: 2. This CDR3 is 13 amino acids long. The germline gives CDR1 WNHNN, CDR2 SYGVQD (reference sequence). CDR3 in DNA: TGCGCCAGCAGTGAGTACAGGGGGTCTGGCTACACCTTC. It yields the protein CASSEYRGSGYTF.

This clonotype showed up just a few times. This chain joins TRBV29-1 and TRBJ1-4; D is unresolved. Germline V gene lookup returns CDR1 SQVTM and CDR2 ANQGSEA. V dropped 3 bases and J dropped 0 bases, with 5 bases sitting between them. CDR3 length: 13 residues. CDR3 nucleotides: TGCAGCGTTGAGGCAGCAACTAATGAAAAACTGTTTTTT. It encodes CSVEAATNEKLFF.

This clonotype was detected only a few times. The chain combines TRBV3-1 with TRBJ2-3; D remains unclear. Germline loops: CDR1 LGHDT, CDR2 YNNKEL (reference sequence). The CDR3 is 16 residues long. V lost 1 base and J 4 bases, leaving 15 bases between the germline ends. The CDR3 loop reads CASSQGPGSAADTQYF. The CDR3, as DNA: TGTGCCAGCAGCCAAGGACCCGGGTCGGCTGCAGATACGCAGTATTTT.

The chain has TRBV20-1 and TRBJ2-7; TRBD2 might be the D (6 bases). CDR3 length: 13 residues. Germline CDR1 is DFQATT and CDR2 is SNEGSKA (reference sequence). The V end lost 3 bases, the J end lost 0 bases, and 9 bases lay between the germline ends. The CDR3 DNA reads TGCAGTGCTAGTCCGGGGGACTCCTACGAGCAGTACGTC. Amino acids: CSASPGDSYEQYV.

The J gene is TRBJ2-1, the V gene TRBV5-1; 10 bases match TRBD2. CDR1 is SGHRS and CDR2 is YFSETQ in the germline V gene. V lost 4 bases, J lost 6 bases, and 7 bases stayed unmatched. This CDR3 contains 15 residues. The CDR3 nucleotides are TGCGCCAGCAGCGCACTAGCGGGAAGGAGCAATGAGCAGTTCTTC. Protein: CASSALAGRSNEQFF.

This clonotype was detected a few times. The V call is TRBV27, the J call TRBJ2-1; D is possibly TRBD2 (6 bases). The CDR3 loop spans 14 amino acids. With 6 bases removed from V and 6 bases from J, the gap between germline ends came to 15 bases. Germline V gene lookup returns CDR1 MNHEY and CDR2 SMNVEV (reference sequence). The CDR3 spells CASRLEWDSNEQFF. CDR3 nucleotides: TGTGCCAGCAGACTAGAGTGGGACTCCAATGAGCAGTTCTTC.

This clonotype has only a few counts. The rearrangement joins TRBV29-1 to TRBJ1-4; 9 nucleotides match TRBD1. Germline lookup yields CDR1 SQVTM and CDR2 ANQGSEA. The CDR3 is made up of 12 amino acids. The junction had 5 bases not matched to a gene; V was cut back by 7 bases and J by 8 bases. The CDR3 region has the DNA TGCAGCGGGAAGGGACAGGGAGAAAAACTGTTTTTT. Translation: CSGKGQGEKLFF.

The chain joins TRBV7-9 to TRBJ1-1; TRBD1 agrees at 8 bases. The CDR3 has 17 amino acids. The J segment lost 0 bases and the V segment lost 10 bases, leaving 16 bases of the junction unmatched. Germline assignment: CDR1 SEHNR and CDR2 FQNEAQ (reference sequence). The CDR3 sequence is CATRLLGRQGMNTEAFF. The CDR3 region has the DNA TGTGCCACCAGACTTTTGGGCAGACAGGGGATGAACACTGAAGCTTTCTTT.

The chain recombines TRBV3-1 with TRBJ2-5, with D possibly matching TRBD2 (6 bases). V shed 3 bases and J shed 6 bases, with 23 bases lying between them. CDR3 length: 17 amino acids. Germline CDR1 reads LGHDT; CDR2 reads YNNKEL (reference sequence). The CDR3 bases are TGTGCCAGCAGCCAGATGGGTGAAGCGGGCCCCTCGCAGACCCAGTACTTC. Translating it yields CASSQMGEAGPSQTQYF.

This clonotype was seen a handful of times. This CDR3 is CASSRNFMGRYEQYF. The CDR3 DNA is TGCGCCAGCAGTCGCAACTTTATGGGGCGCTACGAGCAGTACTTC. The J gene is TRBJ2-7, the V gene TRBV4-1; possible D gene TRBD1, 5 bases. The germline CDR1 and CDR2 sequences are MGHRA and YSYEKL. The CDR3 runs to 15 residues. V dropped 6 bases and J dropped 3 bases, with 18 bases sitting between them.

This chain links TRBV12-3 or TRBV12-4 with TRBJ1-6; D is uncertain. V was clipped by 6 bases and J by 7 bases, with 13 bases between them. This CDR3 contains 14 residues. CDR3 in amino acids: CASSSEGQNSPLHF. The CDR3 bases are TGTGCCAGCAGCTCCGAAGGCCAAAATTCACCCCTCCACTTT.

In this sample, this clonotype turned up a few times. CDR3: CSAGRADFYGYTF. The CDR3 nucleotides read TGCAGCGCCGGACGGGCGGATTTCTATGGCTACACCTTC. V and J are TRBV29-1 and TRBJ1-2, with D hard to call. The CDR3 loop spans 13 amino acids. CDR1 is SQVTM, CDR2 ANQGSEA, per germline. The germline V and J ends were trimmed by 7 bases and 4 bases, with 16 bases remaining between them.

This chain connects TRBV12-3 or TRBV12-4 to TRBJ1-4; D unresolved. Trimming pared 5 bases from V and 5 bases from J, leaving 9 bases between. The CDR3 length is 13 residues. In nucleotides, the CDR3 is TGTGCCAGCAGTCGACTGCGCAATGAAAAACTGTTTTTT. Protein product: CASSRLRNEKLFF.

The V gene is TRBV7-6, the J gene TRBJ1-1, with D hard to call. Germline V gives CDR1 SGHVS, CDR2 FNYEAQ. Trimming took 2 bases from V and 1 from J, leaving 8 bases between them. The CDR3 length is 14 residues. The CDR3 nucleotides read TGTGCCAGCAGCTTACAGAAGGAGAACACTGAAGCTTTCTTT. The encoded protein is CASSLQKENTEAFF.

The chain uses TRBV20-1 and TRBJ2-1; possibly TRBD1 for D (5 bases). Germline lookup yields CDR1 DFQATT and CDR2 SNEGSKA (reference sequence). CDR3 length equals 15 residues. V was cut by 3 bases and J by 3 bases, with 15 bases left in between. CDR3 sequence reads: CSASVRQTLYNEQFF. CDR3 coding DNA: TGCAGTGCTAGCGTCCGACAGACGCTCTACAATGAGCAGTTCTTC.